Listed below are T cell receptor beta chains from one sample, sequenced in a study of blood T cell repertoires in COVID-19. Some clones are missing from TCRdb's copy, which holds only in-frame ones; the method was immunoSEQ multiplex PCR. The profile shows roughly 250,000 clones, more than 65% of them singletons. The sample comprised peripheral blood. The receptors stem from a man aged 45-65 years with active or convalescent COVID-19. CDR3s include the opening cysteine and the closing phenylalanine or tryptophan. A D gene is named only where the DNA matches it firmly. Size is omitted from some rows. Given values are once, few, many or a class for expanded clones.

TRBV6-2/TRBV6-3	TRBJ2-3	TRBD2	NA	CASSYGQRGVTDTQYF	TGTGCCAGCAGTTATGGCCAGCGGGGGGTCACAGATACGCAGTATTTT
TRBV4-2	TRBJ2-7	TRBD2	NA	CASSQDLDGGSISYEQYF	TGTGCCAGCAGCCAAGATCTGGACGGGGGGTCGATCTCCTACGAGCAGTACTTC
TRBV6-5	TRBJ2-7	NA	NA	CASSPGGYEQYF	TGTGCCAGCAGCCCGGGCGGGTACGAGCAGTACTTC
TRBV5-1	TRBJ2-7	NA	few	CASSLALGSSSYEQYF	TGCGCCAGCAGCTTGGCTTTGGGCAGTAGCTCCTACGAGCAGTACTTC
TRBV3-1/TRBV3-2	TRBJ2-3	TRBD2	NA	CASSAPSGGRTDTQYF	TGTGCCAGCAGCGCCCCTAGCGGGGGACGCACAGATACGCAGTATTTT
TRBV6-5	TRBJ1-4	NA	NA	CASRRLSNEKLFF	TGTGCCAGCAGGAGATTATCTAATGAAAAACTGTTTTTT
TRBV3-1/TRBV3-2	TRBJ1-4	TRBD1	NA	CASSQPRDRGGKLFF	TGTGCCAGCAGCCAACCCCGGGACAGGGGAGGAAAACTGTTTTTT
TRBV24-1	TRBJ1-5	NA	NA	CATSQAGSNQPQHF	TGTGCCACCAGTCAGGCAGGGAGCAATCAGCCCCAGCATTTT
TRBV4-3	TRBJ2-2	NA	NA	CASSHALDRNTGELFF	TGCGCCAGCAGCCACGCCCTTGACAGGAACACCGGGGAGCTGTTTTTT
TRBV25-1	TRBJ1-2	NA	NA	CASSGGTGGYTF	TGTGCCAGCAGTGGGGGGACTGGAGGCTACACCTTC
TRBV11-1	TRBJ1-2	TRBD1	NA	CASSLEATGADYGYTF	TGTGCCAGCAGCTTAGAGGCTACAGGGGCGGACTATGGCTACACCTTC
TRBV6-6	TRBJ2-2	TRBD1	NA	CASSPGQGHTGELFF	TGTGCCAGCAGCCCCGGACAGGGCCACACCGGGGAGCTGTTTTTT
TRBV6-6	TRBJ2-1	NA	NA	CASSYSESSYNEQFF	TGTGCCAGCAGTTACAGCGAGAGCTCCTACAATGAGCAGTTCTTC
TRBV15	TRBJ1-3	NA	NA	CATSRDPGAGNTIYF	TGTGCCACCAGCAGAGATCCGGGGGCTGGAAACACCATATATTTT
TRBV6-6	TRBJ1-5	TRBD1	NA	CASRWETGNQPQHF	TGTGCCAGCAGGTGGGAGACAGGGAACCAGCCCCAGCATTTT
TRBV19	TRBJ2-3	TRBD2	NA	CASRPGTSGNTQYF	TGTGCCAGTAGACCGGGGACTAGCGGTAATACGCAGTATTTT